The 21 T cell receptor beta chains in this list originate from one sample, sequenced in a study of T-cell reconstitution after alpha-beta-depleted transplantation in children. Unique molecular identifiers were incorporated when the TCRbeta library was constructed. TCRdb reprocessed the PCR reads with MiXCR, giving one entry per CDR3 protein. Of hundreds of thousands of distinct CDR3 sequences in the sample, 32% were seen once. Specimen: PBMCs from the stem cell graft donor, collected from the stem cell graft. These receptors all come from a human donor who donated a stem cell graft to a child with aplastic anemia.

The chain has TRBV20-1 and TRBJ2-2; D may match TRBD1 or TRBD2 (5 bases each). The germline V gene encodes CDR1 DFQATT and CDR2 SNEGSKA (reference sequence). The CDR3 is 15 amino acids. V dropped 3 bases and J dropped 2 bases, with 13 bases sitting between them. The CDR3 DNA is TGCAGTGCTAGGCCGCCCGGGACCAACACCGGGGAGCTGTTTTTT. Its protein product is CSARPPGTNTGELFF.

This CDR3 is CASRREGVDTQYF. The CDR3 DNA reads as TGTGCCAGCCGGCGGGAGGGCGTAGATACGCAGTATTTT. V and J are TRBV6-1 and TRBJ2-3; TRBD2 aligns across 9 bases. With 8 bases clipped from V and 5 bases from J, the junction kept 5 bases outside the gene matches. The V gene's germline CDR1 is MNHNS and CDR2 SASEGT. The CDR3 sequence is 13 residues long.

There are a few counts of this clonotype. This chain joins TRBV20-1 and TRBJ2-1; possible D gene TRBD1, 6 bases. V lost 6 bases and J 4 bases, leaving 16 bases between the germline ends. In germline, CDR1 is DFQATT, CDR2 SNEGSKA (reference sequence). This CDR3 contains 14 residues. CDR3 amino acids: CSAYTGQTYNEQFF. The CDR3, as DNA: TGCAGTGCGTATACAGGACAGACGTACAATGAGCAGTTCTTC.

This chain connects TRBV30 to TRBJ1-1, with D uncertain. The CDR3 has 14 amino acids. The ends were cut back, 0 bases at V and 8 bases at J, with 16 bases in the middle. CDR1 GTSNPN and CDR2 SVGIG come from the germline V gene (reference sequence). The CDR3 sequence is CAWSVPANPAEAFF. CDR3 DNA: TGTGCCTGGAGTGTACCTGCAAACCCCGCCGAAGCTTTCTTT.

V gene TRBV23-1 combines with J gene TRBJ2-7; 9 bases are a match to TRBD1. TRBV23-1 falls under the ORF class, with uncertain function. The V and J ends lost 4 bases and 7 bases, in that order; junction bases with no gene match: 11. The CDR3 length is 15 residues. CDR3 residues: CASSPGQGRKGEQYV. CDR3 sequence (DNA): TGCGCCAGCAGTCCAGGACAGGGGCGGAAGGGAGAGCAGTACGTC.

V gene TRBV29-1 combines with J gene TRBJ1-2; TRBD1 matches 9 bases. The CDR3 totals 10 residues. After removal of 6 bases from V and 10 bases from J, the junction contained 3 bases not matched to a gene. Germline loops: CDR1 SQVTM, CDR2 ANQGSEA. This CDR3 is CSVGTGYYTF. CDR3 nucleotides: TGCAGCGTGGGGACAGGGTACTACACCTTC.

The genes are TRBV5-1 and TRBJ1-1; 9 bases match TRBD1. The CDR3 sequence is 19 residues long. Germline V gives CDR1 SGHRS, CDR2 YFSETQ. J gave up 1 base and V 1 base, and 14 bases lay outside the gene matches. CDR3 residues: CASSLSLRQGDWGNTEAFF. The CDR3 DNA is TGCGCCAGCAGCTTGTCCCTCCGACAGGGGGACTGGGGGAACACTGAAGCTTTCTTT.

This clonotype was detected once. The genes are TRBV7-2 and TRBJ1-1; tentative D call: TRBD1 (5 bases). Deletions cut 7 bases from V and 2 bases from J, with 11 bases between. The germline CDR1 and CDR2 sequences are SGHTA and FQGNSA. CDR3 length equals 13 residues. This CDR3 is CASNNGQNTEAFF. The CDR3 nucleotides read TGTGCCAGCAACAATGGACAAAACACTGAAGCTTTCTTT.

The chain carries TRBV5-1 and TRBJ2-1; tentative D call: TRBD2 (6 bases). This CDR3 spans 12 amino acids. V was pared by 3 bases and J by 8 bases, with 9 bases between. The germline gives CDR1 SGHRS, CDR2 YFSETQ. CDR3 DNA sequence: TGCGCCAGCAGCTGGGAGGACTATGAGCAGTTCTTC. The encoded protein is CASSWEDYEQFF.

The chain links TRBV7-2 to TRBJ2-3; D is perhaps TRBD1 or TRBD2 (6 bases each). V lost 4 bases and J lost 5, with 13 bases in between. The CDR3 contains 14 residues. Germline CDR1 and CDR2: SGHTA and FQGNSA. The CDR3 bases are TGTGCCAGCAGCTCCCGGGGGCTAGAAGATACGCAGTATTTT. This gives the protein CASSSRGLEDTQYF.

The V call is TRBV5-1, the J call TRBJ1-1; unclear D gene. Germline V gives CDR1 SGHRS, CDR2 YFSETQ. Trimming left V 0 bases short and J 0 bases short, with 21 bases between. This CDR3 is 19 amino acids long. CDR3 region: CASSLGPGRSPVLNTEAFF. CDR3 bases: TGCGCCAGCAGCTTGGGGCCCGGCAGAAGTCCCGTACTGAACACTGAAGCTTTCTTT.

The V and J genes are TRBV6-1 and TRBJ2-7; D gene unclear. Germline V gene sequence: CDR1 MNHNS, CDR2 SASEGT. V was pared by 2 bases and J by 6 bases, with 8 bases between. This CDR3 has 12 residues. The CDR3 sequence: CASSESVTEQYV. Here the CDR3 DNA reads TGTGCCAGCAGTGAATCCGTCACCGAGCAGTACGTC.

The gene calls are TRBV9 and TRBJ2-1; tentatively, D is TRBD1 (6 bases). Germline CDR1 is SGDLS and CDR2 is YYNGEE. The CDR3 has 19 amino acids. Trimming took off 3 bases at V and 2 bases at J, with 24 bases between the two ends. The CDR3 reads CASSGDRVGAPPPYNEQFF. The CDR3, as DNA: TGTGCCAGCAGCGGCGATCGGGTGGGGGCCCCCCCGCCCTACAATGAGCAGTTCTTC.

This clonotype was seen more than once but under ten times. J is TRBJ2-1 and V is TRBV28, with 11 bases fitting TRBD2. V gave up 7 bases and J gave up 10 bases; unmatched junction bases: 12. The CDR3 has 15 residues. Germline V gene sequence: CDR1 MDHEN, CDR2 SYDVKM. The CDR3 protein is CASKPFVAGGGEQFF. The CDR3 DNA reads TGTGCCAGCAAACCCTTTGTAGCGGGAGGGGGGGAGCAGTTCTTC.

This chain links TRBV5-1 with TRBJ2-3; 10 nucleotides align to TRBD2. The CDR3 contains 16 residues. Per germline, CDR1 SGHRS and CDR2 YFSETQ. The V segment lost 1 base and the J segment 6 bases; nucleotides outside the gene matches: 8. This chain's CDR3 is CASSLLIAGGQDTQYF. The CDR3 DNA sequence: TGCGCCAGCAGCTTGTTAATAGCGGGAGGTCAGGATACGCAGTATTTT. Full variable domain (missing parts from reference TRBV5-1 and TRBJ2-3): KAGVTQTPRYLIKTRGQQVTLSCSPISGHRSVSWYQQTPGQGLQFLFEYFSETQRNKGNFPGRFSGRQFSNSRSEMNVSTLELGDSALYLCASSLLIAGGQDTQYFGPGTRLTVL.

The chain couples TRBV4-3 to TRBJ2-5; D gene ambiguous. Germline loops: CDR1 LGHNA, CDR2 YSLEER. The CDR3 spans 14 residues. Trimming stripped 2 bases from V and 2 bases from J, with 9 bases between. The CDR3 here is CASSQSRFQETQYF. The DNA of the CDR3 is TGCGCCAGCAGCCAATCACGGTTTCAAGAGACCCAGTACTTC.

The gene calls are TRBV6-1 and TRBJ2-7; the match to TRBD2 covers 11 bases. This CDR3 region has 15 residues. J was trimmed by 3 bases and V by 5 bases; bases with no gene match: 6. CDR1 MNHNS and CDR2 SASEGT come from the germline V gene. The CDR3 spells CASSKRLAGNYEQYF. The CDR3 region has the DNA TGTGCCAGCAGTAAACGACTAGCGGGAAACTACGAGCAGTACTTC.

The chain employs TRBV9 and TRBJ2-1; 10 nucleotides align to TRBD2. Germline CDR1 reads SGDLS; CDR2 reads YYNGEE. The V gene end was trimmed by 7 bases and the J gene end by 0 bases; junction bases not matched to a gene: 10. This CDR3 is built from 17 residues. CDR3: CASPSGGFKSSYNEQFF. The CDR3 region has the DNA TGTGCCAGCCCTAGCGGGGGCTTTAAGAGCTCCTACAATGAGCAGTTCTTC.

The CDR3 reads CASSFTIHRDTYEQYF. The CDR3 region has the DNA TGTGCCAGCAGTTTCACGATTCACAGGGACACCTACGAGCAGTACTTC. V and J are TRBV28 and TRBJ2-7; D is perhaps TRBD1 (6 bases). V gave up 3 bases and J gave up 2 bases, with 17 bases separating them. CDR1 is MDHEN, CDR2 SYDVKM, per germline. CDR3 length: 16 amino acids.

The V gene is TRBV12-3 or TRBV12-4, the J gene TRBJ2-6, with D uncertain. V was clipped by 6 bases and J by 4 bases, with 7 bases between them. CDR3 length: 13 amino acids. The CDR3 loop reads CASSPKGANVLTF. The CDR3 DNA is TGTGCCAGCAGCCCGAAAGGGGCCAACGTCCTGACTTTC.

The chain is built from TRBV6-1 and TRBJ1-1; unclear D gene. The V gene's germline CDR1 is MNHNS and CDR2 SASEGT. This CDR3 comprises 13 residues. V lost 8 bases to trimming and J lost 1 base, with 11 bases between them. The CDR3, as DNA: TGTGCCAGCGGACGCCGGGGGAACACTGAAGCTTTCTTT. This encodes CASGRRGNTEAFF.